Below, one T cell receptor (beta chain) is given with its context. The record originates from a study of T-cell reconstitution after alpha-beta-depleted transplantation in children. It was with unique molecular identifiers that the TCRbeta library was prepared. TCRdb called the PCR reads again in MiXCR, with one record for every CDR3 protein. This table has 500,000 or so distinct CDR3 sequences, approximately 32% appearing once. CDR1 DFQATT and CDR2 SNEGSKA come from the germline V gene (reference sequence). V lost 0 bases to trimming and J lost 2 bases, with 18 bases between them. The CDR3 covers 17 residues.

The rearrangement links TRBV20-1 to TRBJ2-3; D is possibly TRBD2 (7 bases). This clonotype originated in a human donor who donated a stem cell graft to a child with aplastic anemia. Material: PBMCs from the stem cell graft donor, obtained from the stem cell graft. In DNA, the CDR3 is TGCAGTGCTAGAGATAGGTCGGGGGAGGGGGTCACAGATACGCAGTATTTT. Protein: CSARDRSGEGVTDTQYF.